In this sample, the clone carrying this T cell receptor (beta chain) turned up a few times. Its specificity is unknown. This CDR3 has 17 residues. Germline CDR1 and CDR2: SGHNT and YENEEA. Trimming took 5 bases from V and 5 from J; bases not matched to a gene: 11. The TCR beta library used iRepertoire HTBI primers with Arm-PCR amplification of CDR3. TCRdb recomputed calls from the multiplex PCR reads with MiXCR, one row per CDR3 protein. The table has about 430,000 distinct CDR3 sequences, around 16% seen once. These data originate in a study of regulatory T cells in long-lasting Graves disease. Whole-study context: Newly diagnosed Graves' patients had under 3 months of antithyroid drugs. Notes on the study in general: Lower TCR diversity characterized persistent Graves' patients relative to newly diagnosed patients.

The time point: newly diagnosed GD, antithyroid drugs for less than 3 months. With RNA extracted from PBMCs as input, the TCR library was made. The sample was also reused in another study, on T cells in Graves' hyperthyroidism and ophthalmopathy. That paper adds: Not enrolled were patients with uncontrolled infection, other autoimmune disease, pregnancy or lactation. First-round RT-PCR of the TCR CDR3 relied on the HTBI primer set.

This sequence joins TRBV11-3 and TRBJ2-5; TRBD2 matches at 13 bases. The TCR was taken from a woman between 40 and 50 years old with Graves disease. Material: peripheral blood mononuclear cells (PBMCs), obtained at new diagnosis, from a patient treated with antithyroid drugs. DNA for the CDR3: TGTGCCAGCAGCCCGCGGACTAGCGGGAGTTTGGTGGAGACCCAGTACTTC. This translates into CASSPRTSGSLVETQYF.